This TCR beta chain emerged from a study of OX40 agonist ivuxolimab in advanced cancers. Sequencing was performed with immunoSEQ multiplex PCR; in TCRdb, only in-frame clones are kept and a portion is missing. The sample consists of 94,000 or so clones, about four fifths of them appearing once. The CDR3 runs 17 residues. The junction had 15 bases not matched to a gene; V was cut back by 4 bases and J by 4 bases. Germline CDR1 LGHNA, CDR2 YNFKEQ. This clone was counted only a few times. This chain links TRBV4-2 with TRBJ1-2; 7 bases align to TRBD1. This material consisted of CD4+ or CD8+ T cells sorted from blood, taken in a trial of the OX40 agonist ivuxolimab. This sequence originates from an adult with an advanced solid tumor such as melanoma, head and neck, liver or kidney cancer. In nucleotides, the CDR3 is TGTGCCAGCAGCCCCCTGGGAATGGCAGGGGGGGCCTATGGCTACACCTTC. Its translation is CASSPLGMAGGAYGYTF.